Listed below are T cell receptor beta chains from one sample, sequenced in a study of neurological immune-mediated disorders. One entry per CDR3 protein, called by TCRdb with MiXCR from the 5' RACE reads. This sample yields under 60,000 distinct CDR3 sequences, of which about 26% are seen a single time; around a quarter belongs to the top ten. Sequencing input: PBMCs. The receptors derive from a woman aged 70-85 years in good health. Both conserved end residues are part of each CDR3. The order of the fields is V gene, D gene, CDR3 protein. D genes are given only for firm matches.

TRBV7-2 | TRBD1 | CASSLTGVKNIQYF
TRBV2 | . | CASSEAGRRGEGFF
TRBV5-1 | . | CSSSLDNPDTQYF
TRBV4-2 | . | CASSQGANYLQETQYF
TRBV20-1 | . | CSARDHGASSYNEQFF
TRBV5-1 | TRBD2 | CASSLVPSGNYEQYF
TRBV12-3/TRBV12-4 | . | CASSFSDRSNEQFF
TRBV5-1 | TRBD1 | CASSPSPGQGAYEQYF
TRBV10-3 | . | CAIRGGDTQYF
TRBV3-1 | . | CASSRAQSQSTGYGYTF
TRBV29-1 | . | CSVEVPNLRRSYEQYF